These T cell receptor beta chains were read from a single sample in a study of blood T cells in healthy people across ages. TCRdb analysed the 5' RACE reads with MiXCR anew, one entry per CDR3 protein. Among 750,000 to 950,000 distinct CDR3 sequences listed, about 48% were seen once. The sample consisted of blood. The origin of the receptors is an older man in good health. Both conserved end residues are part of each CDR3. The D gene is left open where the match is weak. Only part of the rows carry a size: once, few, many, or a class if the clone is expanded.

TGCAGCGTTGATGAGGCAGGGTCCGGGGCCAACGTCCTGACTTTC CSVDEAGSGANVLTF TRBJ2-6 15 few TRBV29-1 NA
TGTGCCAGCAGCTTAGGGCAGTTTAGCAATCAGCCCCAGCATTTT CASSLGQFSNQPQHF TRBJ1-5 15 NA TRBV7-2 NA
TGCGCCAGCAGCCCGGGGTGGGCGGGAACCTACGAGCAGTACTTC CASSPGWAGTYEQYF TRBJ2-7 15 NA TRBV5-1 NA
TGCGCGGTAGGAGCCGGGACACCTTCCTACAATGAGCAGTACTTC CAVGAGTPSYNEQYF TRBJ2-7 15 NA TRBV10-2 NA
TGTGCCAGCAGCTCTACATCGACAGGGGGCCTCTACGAGCAGTACTTC CASSSTSTGGLYEQYF TRBJ2-7 16 NA TRBV12-3/TRBV12-4 TRBD1
TGCAGCGTGGGGACAGGGGGCCAGGAGACCCAGTACTTC CSVGTGGQETQYF TRBJ2-5 13 NA TRBV29-1 TRBD1
TGTGCCAGCAGCCCCCCCAGGGGGGCACACAGATACGCGTATTTT CASSPPRGAHRYAYF TRBJ2-3 15 few TRBV11-2 NA
TGTGCCAGCAGTGGGATCGTAGACCAGCCCCAGCATTTT CASSGIVDQPQHF TRBJ1-5 13 NA TRBV6-4 NA
TGCGCCAGCAGCGAGTTTAGGGGAGCCTACGAGCAGTACTTC CASSEFRGAYEQYF TRBJ2-7 14 NA TRBV5-1 NA
TGTGCCACCGAGACTAGCGGGAGGGCCGGAAATGAGCAGTTCTTC CATETSGRAGNEQFF TRBJ2-1 15 NA TRBV12-3/TRBV12-4 TRBD2
TGTGCCAGCAGTTTGACGGGCGGAAACGAGCAGTACTTC CASSLTGGNEQYF TRBJ2-7 13 few TRBV27 NA
TGTGCCAGCAGTTACTTATTAGCGGGAGGGTCCAGATACGCGTATTTT CASSYLLAGGSRYAYF TRBJ2-3 16 NA TRBV6-6 TRBD2
TGTGCCAGCAGCGCGGGGGGCGGAAACACAGATACGCAGTATTTT CASSAGGGNTDTQYF TRBJ2-3 15 NA TRBV11-3 TRBD2
TGTGCCAGCAGGCGTTCTAGCGGAGGGACCATTAACAATGAGCAGTTCTTC CASRRSSGGTINNEQFF TRBJ2-1 17 few TRBV6-1 TRBD2
TGTGCCAGCAGTTACTCCACGGCGGTCTACGAGCAGTACTTC CASSYSTAVYEQYF TRBJ2-7 14 NA TRBV6-5 NA
TGTGCCAGCAGCCCACAGGGGGTTACGGACGAGCAGTACTTC CASSPQGVTDEQYF TRBJ2-7 14 NA TRBV13 TRBD1